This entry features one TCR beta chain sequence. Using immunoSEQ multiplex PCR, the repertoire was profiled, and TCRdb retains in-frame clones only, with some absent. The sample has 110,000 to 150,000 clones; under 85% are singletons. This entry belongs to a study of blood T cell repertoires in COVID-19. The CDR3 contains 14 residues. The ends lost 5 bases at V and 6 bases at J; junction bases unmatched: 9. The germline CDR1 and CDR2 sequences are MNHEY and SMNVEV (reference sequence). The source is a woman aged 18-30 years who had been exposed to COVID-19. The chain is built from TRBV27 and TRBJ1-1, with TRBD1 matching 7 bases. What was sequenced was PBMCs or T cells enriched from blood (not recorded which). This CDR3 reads CASSVTGQQAEAFF. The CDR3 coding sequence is TGTGCCAGCAGTGTAACGGGACAGCAGGCTGAAGCTTTCTTT.